The 7 T cell receptor beta chains presented below share a single source sample, sequenced in a study of cytomegalovirus exposure and HLA in healthy donors. PCR amplification relied on 60 Vbeta primers (plus 13 Jbeta primers). Here immunoSEQ multiplex PCR was the method, and the copy in TCRdb shows in-frame clones only, minus some. Among roughly 160,000 clones, about four fifths were seen once, and the ten largest hold approximately 4.5%. The specimen was PBMCs. The receptor set was obtained from a man between 25 and 39 years old in good health and CMV-seronegative.

This rearrangement joins TRBV19 to TRBJ1-4, with D unresolved. This CDR3 has 14 residues. V lost 4 bases and J 5 bases, leaving 11 bases between the germline ends. The germline V gene has CDR1 LNHDA and CDR2 SQIVND (reference sequence). The CDR3 DNA is TGTGCCAGTAGTACCCGGACGGGAAATGAAAAACTGTTTTTT. Protein sequence: CASSTRTGNEKLFF.

The genes are TRBV11-2 and TRBJ1-1; D unresolved. Germline CDR1 SGHAT, CDR2 FQNNGV. The V and J ends lost 0 bases and 4 bases respectively, with 6 bases between them. The CDR3 loop spans 13 amino acids. This CDR3 is CASSLEWPTEAFF. For the CDR3, the DNA is TGTGCCAGCAGCTTAGAGTGGCCCACTGAAGCTTTCTTT. The full variable domain, in which reference TRBV11-2 and TRBJ1-1 provide the parts outside the CDR3, is EAGVAQSPRYKIIEKRQSVAFWCNPISGHATLYWYQQILGQGPKLLIQFQNNGVVDDSQLPKDRFSAERLKGVDSTLKIQPAKLEDSAVYLCASSLEWPTEAFFGQGTRLTVV.

The chain uses TRBV19 and TRBJ1-4; D not certain. The CDR3 totals 14 residues. Trimming removed 2 bases from V and 8 bases from J, with 12 bases in between. CDR1 is LNHDA and CDR2 is SQIVND in the germline V gene (reference sequence). The CDR3 reads CASSIRGKGEKLFF. In nucleotides, the CDR3 is TGTGCCAGTAGTATACGGGGAAAGGGAGAAAAACTGTTTTTT. The whole variable domain, filled in from reference TRBV19 and TRBJ1-4, reads DGGITQSPKYLFRKEGQNVTLSCEQNLNHDAMYWYRQDPGQGLRLIYYSQIVNDFQKGDIAEGYSVSREKKESFPLTVTSAQKNPTAFYLCASSIRGKGEKLFFGSGTQLSVL.

This clone came up once. Written as DNA, the CDR3 is TGTGCCAGCAGTCCACGAGTGGCAACTAATGAAAAACTGTTTTTT. Translation: CASSPRVATNEKLFF. J is TRBJ1-4 and V is TRBV27; no clear D. The CDR3 totals 15 residues. The V gene lost 5 bases and the J gene lost 0 bases, with 10 bases spanning the gap. Looked up from germline, CDR1 is MNHEY and CDR2 is SMNVEV (reference sequence).

In DNA, the CDR3 is TGTGCCATCTCACAGGGGGTAGACCAGCCCCAGCATTTT. Protein product: CAISQGVDQPQHF. This chain uses TRBV19 with TRBJ1-5; 8 nucleotides line up with TRBD1. Germline V CDR1 and CDR2: LNHDA, SQIVND (reference sequence). The CDR3 is 13 residues long. V was clipped by 10 bases and J by 7 bases; unmatched bases: 9.

This chain links TRBV5-4 with TRBJ2-7, with a tentative D call TRBD1 (6 bases). V was trimmed by 4 bases and J by 4 bases, leaving 18 bases between them. Per germline, CDR1 SGHNT and CDR2 YYREEE (reference sequence). The CDR3 loop spans 15 amino acids. CDR3 sequence reads: CASSVASTGIYEQYF. CDR3 in DNA: TGTGCCAGCAGCGTGGCCAGTACAGGGATTTACGAGCAGTACTTC.

This CDR3 reads CASSLDGWEAFF. The CDR3 bases are TGTGCCAGCAGCTTAGACGGGTGGGAAGCTTTCTTT. The gene calls are TRBV7-2 and TRBJ1-1; the D is unclear. The V end lost 1 base, the J end lost 8 bases, and 8 bases lay between the germline ends. Germline lookup yields CDR1 SGHTA and CDR2 FQGNSA. The length of the CDR3 is 12 residues. Supplemented by reference TRBV7-2 and TRBJ1-1, the full variable domain reads GAGVSQSPSNKVTEKGKDVELRCDPISGHTALYWYRQSLGQGLEFLIYFQGNSAPDKSGLPSDRFSAERTGGSVSTLTIQRTQQEDSAVYLCASSLDGWEAFFGQGTRLTVV.